The source of this TCR beta chain is a study of blood T cell repertoires in COVID-19. Study at large: The origin of the acute and convalescent COVID-19 samples was the United States, Italy and Spain. The analysed material was cDNA or gDNA that came from T cells, B-cell-depleted T cells, or PBMCs.

J was trimmed by 1 base and V by 5 bases; bases with no gene match: 8. The CDR3 contains 16 residues. CDR1 and CDR2 from the germline V gene are KGHDR and SFDVKD. This clone was detected a few times. Per the authors' pipeline: Cell counts per sample came from amplifying reference gene primers. Clones were read by immunoSEQ multiplex PCR, and TCRdb kept only the in-frame ones, dropping some. D and trimming were read from the DNA, whereas the V and J calls and clone size are those reported in that table. The profile covers 140,000 to 150,000 clones, with just under 85% appearing a single time and nearly 3% taken by the ten largest.

V gene TRBV24-1 combines with J gene TRBJ2-5; 8 bases align to TRBD1. The origin of this receptor is a woman aged 40 to 55 with active or convalescent COVID-19. Sample: peripheral blood. CDR3 protein: CATSAPGQGAQETQYF. The CDR3 coding sequence is TGTGCCACCAGTGCCCCCGGACAGGGAGCCCAAGAGACCCAGTACTTC.